The 29 T cell receptor beta chains below come from one sample, sequenced in a study of blood T cell repertoires in COVID-19 (dated by TCRdb to about 2020). Library generation was performed with the immunoSEQ multiplex PCR assay. TCRdb provides this immuneACCESS table in a form limited to in-frame rearrangements. Some clones are lacking; in checked studies, under half of them reflect an unresolved V gene, and why the rest are absent is not known. In this sample the table shows around 60,000 clones, just under 85% of which occur a single time. Roughly 5% of the sample is taken by the ten largest. Sequencing was carried out using peripheral blood. The source is a man between 65 and 79 years old with acute or convalescent COVID-19.

The chain couples TRBV13 to TRBJ2-2; TRBD2 agrees at 10 bases. J lost 7 bases, V lost 0 bases, and 11 bases had no gene match. The CDR3 contains 18 residues. Germline values: CDR1 PRHDT, CDR2 FYEKMQ (reference sequence). CDR3 region: CASSLGLRAGGPGGELFF. CDR3 coding DNA: TGTGCCAGCAGCTTAGGACTACGAGCGGGGGGGCCAGGCGGGGAGCTGTTTTTT. Based on the CDR3 plus reference TRBV13 and TRBJ2-2, the full variable domain is AAGVIQSPRHLIKEKRETATLKCYPIPRHDTVYWYQQGPGQDPQFLISFYEKMQSDKGSIPDRFSAQQFSDYHSELNMSSLELGDSALYFCASSLGLRAGGPGGELFFGEGSRLTVL.

This chain links TRBV11-1 with TRBJ2-3, with TRBD2 as a possible D gene (5 bases). The CDR3 is 15 residues long. Germline lookup yields CDR1 SGHAT and CDR2 FQDESV (reference sequence). V lost 4 bases, J lost 0 bases, and 11 bases lay in between. CDR3: CASSSGLLSTDTQYF. In DNA form, the CDR3 reads TGTGCCAGCAGCTCCGGACTGCTCAGCACAGATACGCAGTATTTT.

The CDR3 loop is CASSFSMNNEQFF. The CDR3 nucleotides are TGTGCCAGCAGCTTTAGTATGAACAATGAGCAGTTCTTC. The gene calls are TRBV7-9 and TRBJ2-1; D remains ambiguous. This CDR3 has 13 residues. Trimming cost V 3 bases and J 5 bases, with 8 bases left between them. Germline assignment: CDR1 SEHNR and CDR2 FQNEAQ (reference sequence).

V usage is TRBV27 and J usage is TRBJ2-4; 7 bases match TRBD1. The J segment lost 7 bases and the V segment lost 6 bases, leaving 6 bases of the junction unmatched. CDR3 length: 13 amino acids. Per germline, CDR1 MNHEY and CDR2 SMNVEV (reference sequence). The CDR3 coding sequence is TGTGCCAGCAGGGGGACAGAAGTGAACATTCAGTACTTC. Translated: CASRGTEVNIQYF.

This sequence joins TRBV6-6 and TRBJ1-6; no reliable D call. Germline lookup yields CDR1 MNHNY and CDR2 SVGAGI (reference sequence). V lost 11 bases and J lost 11, with 7 bases in between. This CDR3 is built from 9 residues. The CDR3 spells CASSPPLHF. The CDR3 DNA reads TGTGCCTCTAGTCCACCCCTCCACTTT.

The rearrangement joins TRBV21-1 to TRBJ2-1; the tabulated D call, TRBD2, remains unverified against the DNA. TRBV21-1 represents a pseudogene. The CDR3 is made up of 17 amino acids. Written as DNA, the CDR3 is TGTGCCAGCAGCAAATGGGCTGGCGGGGGGACTCACAATGAGCAGTTCTTC. Protein: CASSKWAGGGTHNEQFF.

V gene TRBV5-6 combines with J gene TRBJ1-2; D uncertain. Trimming stripped 4 bases from V and 4 bases from J, with 14 bases between. The CDR3 has 14 residues. Germline lookup yields CDR1 SGHDT and CDR2 YYEEEE. The CDR3 here is CASSPRGQSYGYTF. CDR3 DNA: TGTGCCAGCAGCCCGAGAGGGCAGTCCTATGGCTACACCTTC.

V is TRBV3-1 (or the pseudogene TRBV3-2) and J is TRBJ2-1, with unresolved D. Germline-derived CDR1 and CDR2 are LGHDT and YNNKEL (reference sequence). The CDR3 has 12 residues. V dropped 5 bases and J dropped 8 bases, with 10 bases sitting between them. The CDR3 DNA sequence: TGTGCCAGCAGCGCCCACCGGGATGAGCAGTTCTTC. Its protein is CASSAHRDEQFF.

The sample holds one count of this clone. The CDR3 sequence is CASSPGQGFTYEQYF. CDR3 DNA: TGTGCCAGCAGTCCGGGACAGGGATTCACCTACGAGCAGTACTTC. The chain employs TRBV6-5 and TRBJ2-7; 9 positions match TRBD1. The V gene's germline CDR1 is MNHEY and CDR2 SVGAGI. CDR3 length: 15 amino acids. Trimming took 5 bases from V and 2 from J; bases not matched to a gene: 7.

The V and J genes are TRBV4-1 and TRBJ1-2, with 7 bases lining up with TRBD1. Germline CDR1 and CDR2: MGHRA and YSYEKL. CDR3 length: 15 amino acids. Trimming removed 4 bases from V and 4 bases from J; junction bases left unmatched: 9. CDR3 sequence reads: CASSRAGTDTYGYTF. The CDR3 coding sequence is TGCGCCAGCAGCCGGGCCGGGACAGATACCTATGGCTACACCTTC.

In its sample, this clone was seen a few times. The chain joins TRBV9 to TRBJ1-1, with D possibly matching TRBD1 (6 bases). V lost 0 bases and J lost 2, with 11 bases in between. Germline loops: CDR1 SGDLS, CDR2 YYNGEE. The CDR3 covers 15 residues. The CDR3 reads CASSVGGGVNTEAFF. As DNA, the CDR3 is TGTGCCAGCAGCGTAGGAGGGGGGGTTAACACTGAAGCTTTCTTT.

The V and J genes are TRBV3-1 (or the pseudogene TRBV3-2) and TRBJ2-5; 8 positions match TRBD2. Trimming at V came to 1 base and at J to 4 bases, leaving 5 bases not matched to a gene. This CDR3 is built from 15 residues. Germline lookup yields CDR1 LGHDT and CDR2 YNNKEL (reference sequence). The CDR3 DNA reads as TGTGCCAGCAGCCAAGGCTCGAGCGGGGGAGAGACCCAGTACTTC. This sequence encodes CASSQGSSGGETQYF.

The chain is built from TRBV3-1 (or the pseudogene TRBV3-2) and TRBJ2-3; 9 positions agree with TRBD2. Germline V gene sequence: CDR1 LGHDT, CDR2 YNNKEL (reference sequence). There are 16 residues in the CDR3. V shed 1 base, J shed 2 bases, and the junction held 4 bases outside the gene matches. The chain's CDR3 is CASSQARTSDTDTQYF. CDR3 nucleotide sequence: TGTGCCAGCAGCCAAGCGAGGACTAGCGACACAGATACGCAGTATTTT.

The chain is built from TRBV19 and TRBJ1-5, with D unclear. The CDR3 length is 14 residues. Germline V gives CDR1 LNHDA, CDR2 SQIVND (reference sequence). V lost 5 bases and J lost 0, with 8 bases in between. CDR3 region: CASSGRYSNQPQHF. The CDR3 DNA is TGTGCCAGTAGTGGTAGATATAGCAATCAGCCCCAGCATTTT.

In its sample, this clone was seen a few times. V gene TRBV29-1 combines with J gene TRBJ2-1; the match to TRBD1 covers 8 bases. The CDR3 contains 15 residues. Germline CDR1 and CDR2: SQVTM and ANQGSEA. The trim removed 2 bases at V and 4 bases at J, leaving 7 bases unmatched. CDR3 sequence: CSVETWTGTYNEQFF. The CDR3 DNA reads as TGCAGCGTTGAAACTTGGACAGGGACTTACAATGAGCAGTTCTTC.

CDR3 nucleotides: TGCGCCAGCAGCTTGGTTCGGGGTACTAGTGAAGCTTTCTTT. Amino acid sequence: CASSLVRGTSEAFF. The V gene is TRBV5-1, the J gene TRBJ1-1; the D is unclear. Germline values: CDR1 SGHRS, CDR2 YFSETQ. V lost 0 bases, J lost 7 bases, and 13 bases lay in between. The CDR3 is 14 amino acids. The full variable domain, its missing parts supplied by reference TRBV5-1 and TRBJ1-1, is KAGVTQTPRYLIKTRGQQVTLSCSPISGHRSVSWYQQTPGQGLQFLFEYFSETQRNKGNFPGRFSGRQFSNSRSEMNVSTLELGDSALYLCASSLVRGTSEAFFGQGTRLTVV.

The chain has TRBV18 and TRBJ1-2; TRBD1 matches at 8 bases. Unmatched junction bases numbered 7, after V lost 3 bases and J lost 4 bases. The CDR3 consists of 15 residues. The V gene's germline CDR1 is KGHSH and CDR2 LQKENI. CDR3 nucleotide sequence: TGTGCCAGCTCACCCGACAGGGGTAGAGGCTATGGCTACACCTTC. Amino acids: CASSPDRGRGYGYTF.

In its sample, this clone was seen once. V is TRBV5-1 and J is TRBJ2-7, with 8 bases that match TRBD1. Germline CDR1 and CDR2: SGHRS and YFSETQ. J was trimmed by 5 bases and V by 0 bases; bases with no gene match: 4. The CDR3 totals 14 residues. The DNA of the CDR3 is TGCGCCAGCAGCTTGGCGGACAGGGTAGACGAGCAGTACTTC. Amino acids: CASSLADRVDEQYF.

This rearrangement joins TRBV5-4 to TRBJ1-2; 8 bases line up with TRBD1. This CDR3 has 14 amino acids. Germline V gene sequence: CDR1 SGHNT, CDR2 YYREEE (reference sequence). J was trimmed by 7 bases and V by 3 bases; bases with no gene match: 8. CDR3 bases: TGTGCCAGCAGCTCGGACAGGGCAGGGACTGGCTACACCTTC. It specifies CASSSDRAGTGYTF.

V usage is TRBV2 and J usage is TRBJ2-3; D is perhaps TRBD1 (5 bases). The CDR3 has 15 residues. The germline V gene encodes CDR1 SNHLY and CDR2 FYNNEI. V was pared by 7 bases and J by 4 bases, with 18 bases between. The CDR3 spells CASTLLLGAADTQYF. The CDR3 DNA reads TGTGCCAGCACTTTACTCCTAGGGGCAGCAGATACGCAGTATTTT.

This clone has more than one count but fewer than ten. The chain couples TRBV6-5 to TRBJ2-1, with D possibly matching TRBD2 (6 bases). Trimming cost V 4 bases and J 5 bases, with 15 bases left between them. The germline CDR1 and CDR2 sequences are MNHEY and SVGAGI. The CDR3 loop spans 15 amino acids. CDR3: CASSSPGLGNNEQFF. DNA for the CDR3: TGTGCCAGCAGTTCCCCGGGACTGGGAAACAATGAGCAGTTCTTC.

The J gene is TRBJ2-1, the V gene TRBV7-3; D call uncertain. The CDR3 loop spans 14 amino acids. From germline, CDR1 is SGHTA and CDR2 FQGTGA. The V and J ends lost 4 bases and 8 bases respectively, with 15 bases between them. The CDR3 loop is CASSSRPGWDEQFF. CDR3 nucleotides: TGTGCCAGCAGCTCCAGACCCGGGTGGGATGAGCAGTTCTTC.

In this sample, this clone turned up a few times. The J gene is TRBJ2-7, the V gene TRBV5-1; 11 bases are shared with TRBD2. V lost 4 bases to trimming and J lost 5 bases; unmatched junction nucleotides: 5. Germline CDR1 is SGHRS and CDR2 is YFSETQ. This CDR3 spans 14 amino acids. CDR3 DNA sequence: TGCGCCAGCAGCCCCGGGACTAGCGGCGACGAGCAGTACTTC. Protein sequence: CASSPGTSGDEQYF.

This chain links TRBV23-1 with TRBJ1-1; D ambiguous. TRBV23-1 is an open reading frame whose function is uncertain. Deletions cut 1 base from V and 10 bases from J, with 13 bases between. The CDR3 runs to 13 residues. The CDR3: CASSQWRFLGAFF. For the CDR3, the DNA is TGCGCCAGCAGTCAATGGAGGTTTCTTGGAGCTTTCTTT.

The chain couples TRBV5-4 to TRBJ1-2; tentative D call: TRBD1 (5 bases). In germline, CDR1 is SGHNT, CDR2 YYREEE (reference sequence). Deletions cut 3 bases from V and 4 bases from J, with 16 bases between. The CDR3 is 15 amino acids. CDR3 bases: TGTGCCAGCAGCTCTCCCGCGCAGGGCTCCTATGGCTACACCTTC. Encoded protein: CASSSPAQGSYGYTF.

The V and J genes are TRBV25-1 and TRBJ2-1, with 12 positions matching TRBD2. CDR1 and CDR2 from the germline V gene are MGHDK and SYGVNS. Trimming took 6 bases from V and 7 from J; bases not matched to a gene: 4. This CDR3 region has 14 residues. Here the CDR3 DNA reads TGTGCCAGCAGAAGGACTAGCGGGGTTAATGAGCAGTTCTTC. It specifies CASRRTSGVNEQFF.

The chain couples TRBV18 to TRBJ1-6, with 8 bases that match TRBD1. The germline V gene has CDR1 KGHSH and CDR2 LQKENI. V trimming: 4 bases; J trimming: 0 bases; junction bases outside the gene matches: 5. This CDR3 is built from 17 residues. CDR3 sequence reads: CASSLQGGSSYNSPLHF. CDR3 nucleotide sequence: TGTGCCAGCTCACTACAGGGGGGAAGCTCCTATAATTCACCCCTCCACTTT.

The chain joins TRBV4-2 to TRBJ2-1; 9 bases line up with TRBD2. V lost 1 base and J lost 8; bases outside the gene matches: 6. The CDR3 extends over 15 amino acids. Germline V CDR1 and CDR2: LGHNA, YNFKEQ. The CDR3 here is CASSQGFAGGDEQFF. The CDR3 coding sequence is TGTGCCAGCAGCCAAGGGTTTGCGGGGGGGGATGAGCAGTTCTTC.

The chain uses TRBV6-5 and TRBJ1-2; D may be TRBD1 (6 bases). The CDR3 contains 15 residues. The germline V gene encodes CDR1 MNHEY and CDR2 SVGAGI. V lost 5 bases, J lost 8 bases, and 21 bases lay in between. The CDR3 region is CASSILDSPSRGYTF. DNA for the CDR3: TGTGCCAGCAGTATTCTGGACAGCCCATCGAGAGGCTACACCTTC.